Shown below are 25 T cell receptor beta chains from a single sample sequenced in a study of shared clonotypes between healthy human individuals. Data came from immunoSEQ multiplex PCR; TCRdb stores just in-frame clones and leaves some out. The top ten clones hold more than 0.1% of a sample with 2 million to 2.5 million clones, 85% to 95% of them seen once. Material for sequencing was naive CD4+ T cells sorted from blood. The subset denotes: CD45RA+ positively selected. The receptors were gathered from a man aged 18 to 29 in good health.

The rearrangement links TRBV27 to TRBJ1-1, with D hard to call. The CDR3 is 15 residues long. V lost 5 bases and J lost 6, with 19 bases in between. Germline assignment: CDR1 MNHEY and CDR2 SMNVEV (reference sequence). Here the CDR3 reads CASSPRGVDWSEAFF. CDR3 nucleotide sequence: TGTGCCAGCAGTCCTCGCGGGGTGGATTGGTCTGAAGCTTTCTTT.

V and J are TRBV7-2 and TRBJ2-3; 10 bases fit TRBD1. The ends lost 3 bases at V and 6 bases at J; junction bases unmatched: 6. Per germline, CDR1 SGHTA and CDR2 FQGNSA. This CDR3 is 15 amino acids long. In DNA form, the CDR3 reads TGTGCCAGCAGCTTCCGGGACAGGGGATCGGATACGCAGTATTTT. It specifies CASSFRDRGSDTQYF.

The J gene is TRBJ1-5, the V gene TRBV7-2, with D possibly matching TRBD1 (6 bases). The V gene's germline CDR1 is SGHTA and CDR2 FQGNSA. The CDR3 is made up of 13 amino acids. The V end lost 1 base, the J end lost 7 bases, and 8 bases lay between the germline ends. In nucleotides, the CDR3 is TGTGCCAGCAGCTTAGACAGGGAACAGCCCCAGCATTTT. Translated: CASSLDREQPQHF.

This chain joins TRBV7-9 and TRBJ2-7; D is perhaps TRBD2 (6 bases). The CDR3 sequence is 13 residues long. The V gene lost 3 bases and the J gene lost 6 bases, with 12 bases spanning the gap. Germline V CDR1 and CDR2: SEHNR, FQNEAQ (reference sequence). The CDR3 DNA follows: TGTGCCAGCAGCTTTGGGGGGAGCACCGAGCAGTACTTC. Residues: CASSFGGSTEQYF.

J is TRBJ1-6 and V is TRBV19; D ambiguous. CDR1 LNHDA and CDR2 SQIVND come from the germline V gene (reference sequence). This CDR3 has 13 residues. V was clipped by 5 bases and J by 5 bases, with 7 bases between them. CDR3 sequence reads: CASSAGNNSPLHF. The CDR3 bases are TGTGCCAGTAGTGCGGGGAATAATTCACCCCTCCACTTT.

The CDR3 coding sequence is TGTGCCACCAGCAGAGATAGGCGTAATGAGCAGTTCTTC. As protein: CATSRDRRNEQFF. The chain links TRBV15 to TRBJ2-1, with no clear D. The germline CDR1 and CDR2 sequences are LNHNV and YYDKDF (reference sequence). The CDR3 has 13 residues. V dropped 0 bases and J dropped 7 bases, with 7 bases sitting between them.

CDR3 region: CASSESPDSLGYTF. CDR3 DNA: TGCGCCAGCAGTGAGTCGCCAGACTCCCTAGGCTACACCTTC. The rearrangement links TRBV10-1 to TRBJ1-2; D is undetermined. CDR1 and CDR2 (germline): WNHNN, SYGVQD (reference sequence). With 0 bases removed from V and 8 bases from J, the gap between germline ends came to 13 bases. The CDR3 is 14 residues long.

This clone is a singleton in its sample. The genes are TRBV6-5 and TRBJ1-3; no definite D call. There are 14 residues in the CDR3. V dropped 6 bases and J dropped 0 bases, with 9 bases sitting between them. The germline gives CDR1 MNHEY, CDR2 SVGAGI. In nucleotides, the CDR3 is TGTGCCAGCAGCAAGGGCTTCTCTGGAAACACCATATATTTT. It is translated as CASSKGFSGNTIYF.

This clone has just one count. V usage is TRBV28 and J usage is TRBJ2-2; 11 bases fit TRBD2. This CDR3 has 16 residues. Germline CDR1 reads MDHEN; CDR2 reads SYDVKM. With V trimmed by 3 bases and J by 3 bases, 3 bases remained unmatched. The CDR3 reads CASSLTLAGDTGELFF. CDR3 coding DNA: TGTGCCAGCAGTTTGACACTAGCGGGGGACACCGGGGAGCTGTTTTTT. The full variable domain, its missing parts supplied by reference TRBV28 and TRBJ2-2, is DVKVTQSSRYLVKRTGEKVFLECVQDMDHENMFWYRQDPGLGLRLIYFSYDVKMKEKGDIPEGYSVSREKKERFSLILESASTNQTSMYLCASSLTLAGDTGELFFGEGSRLTVL.

This chain uses TRBV12-5 with TRBJ2-7; no clear D. Trimming shortened V by 4 bases and J by 4 bases, and 8 bases separated the two germline ends. This CDR3 is built from 12 residues. Germline V gene data show CDR1 as LGHNT and CDR2 as FRNRAP. The CDR3 spells CASGSLFYEQYF. CDR3 sequence (DNA): TGTGCTAGTGGTTCCCTTTTTTACGAGCAGTACTTC.

The chain uses TRBV30 and TRBJ2-1; tentatively, D is TRBD1 (5 bases). Germline assignment: CDR1 GTSNPN and CDR2 SVGIG (reference sequence). The CDR3 loop spans 15 amino acids. Deletions cut 1 base from V and 0 bases from J, with 10 bases between. The CDR3 nucleotides read TGTGCCTGGAGTGCTGACAGATTCTCCTACAATGAGCAGTTCTTC. Its translation: CAWSADRFSYNEQFF.

The J gene is TRBJ2-5, the V gene TRBV29-1, with TRBD2 as a possible D gene (6 bases). The germline CDR1 and CDR2 sequences are SQVTM and ANQGSEA. Between the trimmed V and J ends, which lost 6 bases and 4 bases, there was a span of 15 bases. This CDR3 comprises 13 residues. In nucleotides, the CDR3 is TGCAGCGTCGCGAGGCAGGGAGGAGAGACCCAGTACTTC. It is translated as CSVARQGGETQYF.

The rearrangement joins TRBV6-6 to TRBJ2-3; perhaps TRBD2 as D (6 bases). Trimming removed 2 bases from V and 5 bases from J, with 8 bases in between. There are 13 residues in the CDR3. Per the germline V gene, CDR1 is MNHNY and CDR2 is SVGAGI (reference sequence). CDR3 nucleotide sequence: TGTGCCAGCAGTTACGGAGGGGAAGATACGCAGTATTTT. Protein product: CASSYGGEDTQYF.

The chain combines TRBV5-1 with TRBJ2-3, with 10 bases fitting TRBD1. The germline CDR1 and CDR2 sequences are SGHRS and YFSETQ. J was trimmed by 4 bases and V by 3 bases; bases with no gene match: 8. This CDR3 is 16 amino acids long. CDR3 coding DNA: TGCGCCAGCAGCTCCCCTCGGACAGGGGGATCAGATACGCAGTATTTT. It is translated as CASSSPRTGGSDTQYF.

CDR3: CASSQGFNNEQFF. CDR3 DNA: TGCGCCAGCAGCCAAGGATTTAACAATGAGCAGTTCTTC. The J gene is TRBJ2-1, the V gene TRBV4-1; D is unclear. CDR1 is MGHRA and CDR2 is YSYEKL in the germline V gene. Trimming removed 1 base at V and 5 bases at J, with 6 bases between. The CDR3 spans 13 residues.

The rearrangement joins TRBV19 to TRBJ2-1; 7 bases line up with TRBD1. The trim removed 8 bases at V and 2 bases at J, leaving 6 bases unmatched. Germline V gene sequence: CDR1 LNHDA, CDR2 SQIVND (reference sequence). This CDR3 has 14 residues. CDR3 sequence reads: CASRQGDAYNEQFF. The CDR3 DNA reads TGTGCCAGTCGACAGGGAGACGCCTACAATGAGCAGTTCTTC.

The chain employs TRBV13 and TRBJ1-2, with TRBD1 matching 8 bases. The V segment lost 2 bases and the J segment 7 bases; nucleotides outside the gene matches: 9. This CDR3 is built from 15 residues. In germline, CDR1 is PRHDT, CDR2 FYEKMQ (reference sequence). The CDR3 nucleotides are TGTGCCAGCAGCTTAACCCCCGGACAGGGCTTTGGCTACACCTTC. This encodes CASSLTPGQGFGYTF. Using reference TRBV13 and TRBJ1-2 for the parts outside the CDR3, the full variable domain is AAGVIQSPRHLIKEKRETATLKCYPIPRHDTVYWYQQGPGQDPQFLISFYEKMQSDKGSIPDRFSAQQFSDYHSELNMSSLELGDSALYFCASSLTPGQGFGYTFGSGTRLTVV.

V gene TRBV6-5 combines with J gene TRBJ2-1, with TRBD2 matching 8 bases. The CDR3 runs to 15 residues. Germline V gene lookup returns CDR1 MNHEY and CDR2 SVGAGI. With V trimmed by 7 bases and J by 4 bases, 9 bases remained unmatched. CDR3 sequence reads: CASTAGGRLYNEQFF. The CDR3 region has the DNA TGTGCCAGCACGGCGGGGGGCCGGCTATACAATGAGCAGTTCTTC.

The gene calls are TRBV9 and TRBJ1-1, with D tentatively TRBD1 (5 bases). The V gene's germline CDR1 is SGDLS and CDR2 YYNGEE. V dropped 0 bases and J dropped 0 bases, with 9 bases sitting between them. This CDR3 is built from 15 residues. CDR3 DNA: TGTGCCAGCAGCGTAGGGGGCAGGGTGAACACTGAAGCTTTCTTT. Amino acid sequence: CASSVGGRVNTEAFF.

The chain combines TRBV5-1 with TRBJ2-5; 13 bases align to TRBD2. Germline V lookup: CDR1 SGHRS, CDR2 YFSETQ. This CDR3 spans 17 amino acids. The V gene end was trimmed by 3 bases and the J gene end by 5 bases; junction bases not matched to a gene: 10. In DNA form, the CDR3 reads TGCGCCAGCAGCTACGGACTAGCGGGAGCGGGCGGTGAGACCCAGTACTTC. Translated, it gives CASSYGLAGAGGETQYF.

The V call is TRBV4-1, the J call TRBJ1-2; no clear D gene. CDR1 and CDR2 (germline): MGHRA, YSYEKL. The CDR3 sequence is 15 residues long. Trimming took 1 base from V and 6 from J, leaving 15 bases between them. The CDR3, as DNA: TGCGCCAGCAGCCAAGTCCCCGGGAACCTGGATGGCTACACCTTC. Protein: CASSQVPGNLDGYTF.

The sample holds one count of this clone. The V gene is TRBV30, the J gene TRBJ1-2; D gene unclear. Trimming pared 3 bases from V and 8 bases from J, leaving 16 bases between. Germline CDR1 and CDR2: GTSNPN and SVGIG (reference sequence). CDR3 size: 13 residues. The CDR3 here is CAWRWVMEGGYTF. The CDR3 DNA reads as TGTGCCTGGAGATGGGTGATGGAGGGCGGCTACACCTTC.

This chain connects TRBV2 to TRBJ1-2; D might be TRBD1 (5 bases). V lost 6 bases and J lost 8, with 16 bases in between. Germline V CDR1 and CDR2: SNHLY, FYNNEI. This CDR3 is built from 13 residues. As DNA, the CDR3 is TGTGCCAGCAGCGCGGGACTTCCCGGGGGCTACACCTTC. It encodes CASSAGLPGGYTF.

The chain combines TRBV5-4 with TRBJ2-4, with unresolved D. The length of the CDR3 is 15 residues. Trimming shortened V by 1 base and J by 4 bases, and 12 bases separated the two germline ends. CDR1 SGHNT and CDR2 YYREEE come from the germline V gene (reference sequence). Written as DNA, the CDR3 is TGTGCCAGCAGCTTGATTACAGCCGATAAAAACATTCAGTACTTC. Its translation: CASSLITADKNIQYF.

The chain carries TRBV7-9 and TRBJ1-4, with D possibly TRBD1 on 6 matching bases. Trimming took 7 bases from V and 0 from J, leaving 18 bases between them. The germline CDR1 and CDR2 sequences are SEHNR and FQNEAQ (reference sequence). CDR3 length equals 17 residues. The CDR3 spells CASTTSWDTATNEKLFF. DNA of the CDR3: TGTGCCAGCACCACTAGTTGGGACACCGCAACTAATGAAAAACTGTTTTTT.